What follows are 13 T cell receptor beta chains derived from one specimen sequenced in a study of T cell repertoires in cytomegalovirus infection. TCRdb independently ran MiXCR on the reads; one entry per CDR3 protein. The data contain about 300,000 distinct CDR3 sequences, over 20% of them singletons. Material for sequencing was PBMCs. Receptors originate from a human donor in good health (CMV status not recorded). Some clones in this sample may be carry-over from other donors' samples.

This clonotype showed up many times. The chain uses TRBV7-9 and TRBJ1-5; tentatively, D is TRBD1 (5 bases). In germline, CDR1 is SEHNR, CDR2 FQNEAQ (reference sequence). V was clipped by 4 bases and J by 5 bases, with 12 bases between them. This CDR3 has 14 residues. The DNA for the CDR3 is TGTGCCAGCAGCTCCTACGGGGGTGATCAGCCCCAGCATTTT. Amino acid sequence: CASSSYGGDQPQHF.

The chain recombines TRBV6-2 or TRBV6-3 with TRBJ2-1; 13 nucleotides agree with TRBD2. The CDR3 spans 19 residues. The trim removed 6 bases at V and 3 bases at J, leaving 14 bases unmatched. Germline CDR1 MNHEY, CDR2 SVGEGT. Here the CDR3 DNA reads TGTGCCAGCAGCTCACGGACTAGCGGGAGCAAGGGACACTACAATGAGCAGTTCTTC. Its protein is CASSSRTSGSKGHYNEQFF.

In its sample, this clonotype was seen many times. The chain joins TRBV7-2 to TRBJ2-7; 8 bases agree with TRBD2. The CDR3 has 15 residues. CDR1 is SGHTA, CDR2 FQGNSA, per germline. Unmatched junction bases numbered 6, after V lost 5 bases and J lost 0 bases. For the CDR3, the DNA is TGTGCCAGCAGCATAAGCGGGAGAATCTCCTACGAGCAGTACTTC. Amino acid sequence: CASSISGRISYEQYF.

The CDR3 DNA sequence: TGTGCCAGCAGTTTTGGACTCGACTACAATGAGCAGTTCTTC. This encodes CASSFGLDYNEQFF. The chain is built from TRBV6-2 or TRBV6-3 and TRBJ2-1, with a tentative D call TRBD2 (5 bases). Germline CDR1 is MNHEY and CDR2 is SVGEGT. The CDR3 length is 14 residues. V lost 4 bases and J 3 bases, leaving 10 bases between the germline ends.

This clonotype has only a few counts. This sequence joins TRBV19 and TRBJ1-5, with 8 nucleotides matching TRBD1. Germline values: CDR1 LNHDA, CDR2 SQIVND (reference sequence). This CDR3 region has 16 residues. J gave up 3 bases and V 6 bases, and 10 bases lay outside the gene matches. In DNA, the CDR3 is TGTGCCAGTAGCTATGGGACAGGCGGACTCAATCAGCCCCAGCATTTT. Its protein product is CASSYGTGGLNQPQHF.

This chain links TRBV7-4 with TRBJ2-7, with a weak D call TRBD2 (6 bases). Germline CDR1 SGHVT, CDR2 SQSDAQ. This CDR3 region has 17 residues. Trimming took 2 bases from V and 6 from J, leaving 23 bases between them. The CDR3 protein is CASSLNPSGGTLREQYF. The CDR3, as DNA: TGTGCCAGCAGCTTAAATCCCAGTGGAGGGACCCTGCGCGAGCAGTACTTC.

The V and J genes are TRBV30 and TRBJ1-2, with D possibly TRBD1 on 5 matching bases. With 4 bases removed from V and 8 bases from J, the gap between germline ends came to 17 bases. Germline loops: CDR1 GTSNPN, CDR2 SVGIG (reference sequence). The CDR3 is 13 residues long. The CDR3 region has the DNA TGTGCCTGGATCGAGAGAAACCGGGGCGGCTACACCTTC. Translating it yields CAWIERNRGGYTF. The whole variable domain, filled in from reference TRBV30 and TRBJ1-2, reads SQTIHQWPATLVQPVGSPLSLECTVEGTSNPNLYWYRQAAGRGLQLLFYSVGIGQISSEVPQNLSASRPQDRQFILSSKKLLLSDSGFYLCAWIERNRGGYTFGSGTRLTVV.

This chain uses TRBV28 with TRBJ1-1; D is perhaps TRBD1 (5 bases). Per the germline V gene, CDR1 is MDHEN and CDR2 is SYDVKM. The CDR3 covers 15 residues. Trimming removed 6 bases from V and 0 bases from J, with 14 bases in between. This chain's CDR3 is CASSSPDRLNTEAFF. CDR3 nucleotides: TGTGCCAGCAGCTCCCCCGACAGATTGAACACTGAAGCTTTCTTT.

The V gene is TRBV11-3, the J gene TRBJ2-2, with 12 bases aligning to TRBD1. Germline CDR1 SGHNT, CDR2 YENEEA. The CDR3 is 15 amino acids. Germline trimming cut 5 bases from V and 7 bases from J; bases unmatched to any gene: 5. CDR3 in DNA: TGTGCCAGCAGCGCGGGACAGGGGGCCCACGGGGAGCTGTTTTTT. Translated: CASSAGQGAHGELFF.

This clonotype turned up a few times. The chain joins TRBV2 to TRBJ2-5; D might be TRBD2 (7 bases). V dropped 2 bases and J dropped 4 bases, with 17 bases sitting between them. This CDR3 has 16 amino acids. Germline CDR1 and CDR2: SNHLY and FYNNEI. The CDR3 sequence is CASSERGASVAETQYF. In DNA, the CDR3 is TGTGCCAGCAGTGAACGGGGGGCTTCGGTGGCAGAGACCCAGTACTTC.

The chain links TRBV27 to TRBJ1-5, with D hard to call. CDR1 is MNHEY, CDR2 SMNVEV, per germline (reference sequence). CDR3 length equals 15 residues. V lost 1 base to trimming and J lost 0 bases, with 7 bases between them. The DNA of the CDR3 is TGTGCCAGCAGTTTATGGGCAGATAGCAATCAGCCCCAGCATTTT. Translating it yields CASSLWADSNQPQHF.

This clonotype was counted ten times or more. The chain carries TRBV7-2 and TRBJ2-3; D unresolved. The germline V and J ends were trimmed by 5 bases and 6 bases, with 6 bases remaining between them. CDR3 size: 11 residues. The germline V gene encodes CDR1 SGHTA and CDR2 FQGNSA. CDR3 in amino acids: CASSPKDTQYF. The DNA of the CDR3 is TGTGCCAGCAGCCCCAAGGATACGCAGTATTTT.

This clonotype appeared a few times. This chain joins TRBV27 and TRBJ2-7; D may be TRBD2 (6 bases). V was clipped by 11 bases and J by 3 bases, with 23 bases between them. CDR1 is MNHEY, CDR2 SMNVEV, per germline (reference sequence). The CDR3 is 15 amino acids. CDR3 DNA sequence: TGTGCCGGTCTGACTGGACTACCAACGGACTACGAGCAGTACTTC. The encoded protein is CAGLTGLPTDYEQYF.